The next 10 T cell receptor beta chains were all read from a single sample in a study of identical twins. TCRdb fed the 5' RACE reads into MiXCR, producing one record per CDR3 protein. In the table there are about 570,000 distinct CDR3 sequences, 7.5% to 10% of which are singletons. The sample was also linked to a second study, of yellow fever vaccine responses in identical twins.

Sequencing was performed on PBMCs. These receptors were taken from a young woman in good health.

In this sample, this clonotype turned up many times. This sequence joins TRBV12-3 or TRBV12-4 and TRBJ2-7, with D possibly called TRBD1 or TRBD2 (5 bases each). The CDR3 covers 13 residues. Trimming cost V 3 bases and J 5 bases, with 11 bases left between them. CDR3 loop: CASSFTGPDEQYF. The DNA for the CDR3 is TGTGCCAGCAGTTTCACGGGGCCGGACGAGCAGTACTTC.

At least ten counts were recorded for this clonotype. The CDR3 DNA reads TGTGCCAGCAGTCTAGGACTAGCGGGGGGGCTGCGTGAGACCCAGTACTTC. This gives the protein CASSLGLAGGLRETQYF. The genes are TRBV12-3 or TRBV12-4 and TRBJ2-5; 15 bases line up with TRBD2. The CDR3 covers 17 residues. J lost 5 bases, V lost 5 bases, and 9 bases had no gene match.

This clonotype was detected a few times. The chain joins TRBV12-3 or TRBV12-4 to TRBJ1-5; no reliable D call. CDR3 size: 15 residues. Trimming took 2 bases from V and 2 from J, leaving 10 bases between them. As DNA, the CDR3 is TGTGCCAGCAGTTTATTAAATAGGGGCAATCAGCCCCAGCATTTT. Encoded protein: CASSLLNRGNQPQHF.

This clonotype was seen a few times. The chain links TRBV24-1 to TRBJ2-6; TRBD1 aligns across 8 bases. With 4 bases clipped from V and 0 bases from J, the junction kept 10 bases outside the gene matches. The CDR3 sequence is 19 residues long. Germline V gene data show CDR1 as KGHDR and CDR2 as SFDVKD. The DNA for the CDR3 is TGTGCCACCAGTGAGGGACCGGGACAGGATTACTCTGGGGCCAACGTCCTGACTTTC. It translates to CATSEGPGQDYSGANVLTF.

In its sample, this clonotype was seen a few times. This chain joins TRBV6-6 and TRBJ2-7; D may match TRBD1 or TRBD2 (5 bases each). The ends were cut back, 7 bases at V and 2 bases at J, with 12 bases in the middle. The CDR3 covers 13 residues. Germline V lookup: CDR1 MNHNY, CDR2 SVGAGI (reference sequence). The CDR3 here is CASIGTAAYEQYF. The CDR3 bases are TGTGCCAGCATCGGGACCGCGGCCTACGAGCAGTACTTC.

This clonotype was seen at least ten times. The chain combines TRBV10-3 with TRBJ2-7; D remains unclear. CDR1 ENHRY and CDR2 SYGVKD come from the germline V gene. The V and J ends lost 3 bases and 4 bases respectively, with 4 bases between them. The CDR3 is 11 amino acids. CDR3 protein: CAISDPYEQYF. CDR3 sequence (DNA): TGTGCCATCAGTGACCCTTACGAGCAGTACTTC.

V gene TRBV10-3 combines with J gene TRBJ2-2, with TRBD1 matching 9 bases. The ends lost 8 bases at V and 1 base at J; junction bases unmatched: 8. CDR1 ENHRY and CDR2 SYGVKD come from the germline V gene. The CDR3 is 16 residues long. The CDR3 DNA is TGTGCCATCCAGGGACAGGGAGGAATGAACACCGGGGAGCTGTTTTTT. This codes for CAIQGQGGMNTGELFF.

This clonotype was counted ten times or more. The rearrangement joins TRBV5-1 to TRBJ2-2; 9 bases line up with TRBD1. This CDR3 is 17 amino acids long. Germline CDR1 reads SGHRS; CDR2 reads YFSETQ. Trimming removed 1 base from V and 6 bases from J; junction bases left unmatched: 10. CDR3: CASSLTPDRGSAGELFF. CDR3 nucleotide sequence: TGCGCCAGCAGCTTGACTCCGGACAGGGGCAGCGCCGGGGAGCTGTTTTTT.

This clonotype was recorded a few times. The chain carries TRBV3-1 and TRBJ2-7; D ambiguous. Germline-derived CDR1 and CDR2 are LGHDT and YNNKEL (reference sequence). With 6 bases removed from V and 7 bases from J, the gap between germline ends came to 16 bases. CDR3 length: 13 residues. CDR3 residues: CASSPSPLWEQYF. In DNA form, the CDR3 reads TGTGCCAGCAGTCCCAGTCCGCTTTGGGAGCAGTACTTC.

This clonotype was recorded many times. The chain uses TRBV10-3 and TRBJ2-7; perhaps TRBD2 as D (6 bases). This CDR3 comprises 15 residues. The ends were cut back, 6 bases at V and 7 bases at J, with 22 bases in the middle. CDR1 and CDR2 from the germline V gene are ENHRY and SYGVKD. The chain's CDR3 is CAISTWGLIGGEQYF. The CDR3 coding sequence is TGTGCCATCAGCACATGGGGACTGATCGGAGGTGAGCAGTACTTC.